The rows below give T cell receptor beta chains drawn from one sample of a study of OX40 agonist ivuxolimab in advanced cancers. This table comes from immunoSEQ multiplex PCR, and its TCRdb copy is limited to in-frame clones, with some not included. Counted here are 40,000 or so clones, over 80% occurring once; the ten biggest clones make up 21%. This material consisted of CD4+ or CD8+ T cells sorted from blood, taken in a trial of the OX40 agonist ivuxolimab. The origin of the receptors is an adult with an advanced solid tumor such as melanoma, head and neck, liver or kidney cancer. Both conserved end residues are part of each CDR3. A D gene is named only where the DNA matches it firmly. A row's size may be missing; if present it is once, few, many or a size class.

V: TRBV5-8
size: NA
D: NA
J: TRBJ2-3
DNA: TGTGCCAGCAGCTTAGGGGGTCAGGCCACAGATACGCAGTATTTT
CDR3: CASSLGGQATDTQYF

V: TRBV6-6
size: NA
D: NA
J: TRBJ2-1
DNA: TGTGCCAGCAGTTACTCGAGCGGGAATGAGCAGTTCTTC
CDR3: CASSYSSGNEQFF

V: TRBV30
size: NA
D: NA
J: TRBJ1-5
DNA: TGTGCCTGGAGTTGGGAGGAGGGTCAGCCCCAGCATTTT
CDR3: CAWSWEEGQPQHF

V: TRBV19
size: once
D: NA
J: TRBJ1-1
DNA: TGTGCCAGTAGTATAGATGAAGGGCGGAAAGCTTTCTTT
CDR3: CASSIDEGRKAFF

V: TRBV10-3
size: few
D: NA
J: TRBJ1-2
DNA: TGTGCCATCAGTGAGTCTGAGGGGGGCGCGACGGGCTACACCTTC
CDR3: CAISESEGGATGYTF

V: TRBV6-6
size: NA
D: TRBD2
J: TRBJ2-3
DNA: TGTGCCAGCAGACCTAGCGGGAGTTGGACAGATACGCAGTATTTT
CDR3: CASRPSGSWTDTQYF

V: TRBV6-1
size: NA
D: TRBD1
J: TRBJ1-2
DNA: TGTGCCAGCAGTGAAGCTGGGACAGCGCGAGGCTACACCTTC
CDR3: CASSEAGTARGYTF

V: TRBV5-5
size: NA
D: NA
J: TRBJ1-5
DNA: TGTGCCAGCAGCCCAGGACTTTCCGTGGATCAGCCCCAGCATTTT
CDR3: CASSPGLSVDQPQHF

V: TRBV6-5
size: NA
D: NA
J: TRBJ1-3
DNA: TGTGCCAGCAGGGAGAGCTCTGGAAACACCATATATTTT
CDR3: CASRESSGNTIYF

V: TRBV10-1
size: once
D: TRBD1
J: TRBJ2-1
DNA: TGCGCCAGCAGTGAGGGGACAGGGTCCTACAATGAGCAGTTCTTC
CDR3: CASSEGTGSYNEQFF

V: TRBV27
size: NA
D: NA
J: TRBJ1-4
DNA: TGTGCCAGCAGGAGGAACAACAGGGAGAATGAAAAACTGTTTTTT
CDR3: CASRRNNRENEKLFF

V: TRBV21-1
size: few
D: NA
J: TRBJ2-7
DNA: TGTGCCAGCAGCATTCCGTCAGGCTACGAGCAGTACTTC
CDR3: CASSIPSGYEQYF

V: TRBV6-5
size: NA
D: TRBD2
J: TRBJ2-5
DNA: TGTGCCAGCAGTTGGACTAGCGGATTACAAGAGACCCAGTACTTC
CDR3: CASSWTSGLQETQYF

V: TRBV6-5
size: NA
D: TRBD1
J: TRBJ1-5
DNA: TGTGCCAGTGGACAGGGTCGCAATCAGCCCCAGCATTTT
CDR3: CASGQGRNQPQHF

V: TRBV5-1
size: once
D: NA
J: TRBJ1-4
DNA: TGCGCCAGCAGCTTTTCAGGGTCTAATGAAAAACTGTTTTTT
CDR3: CASSFSGSNEKLFF

V: TRBV7-2
size: NA
D: NA
J: TRBJ2-3
DNA: TGTGCCAGCAGCTTAGTTTCTGACGCGACGAATACGCAGTATTTT
CDR3: CASSLVSDATNTQYF

V: TRBV19
size: NA
D: NA
J: TRBJ2-1
DNA: TGTGCCAGTACTCCAAGAGTTCCAAATGAGCAGTTCTTC
CDR3: CASTPRVPNEQFF

V: TRBV13
size: NA
D: NA
J: TRBJ2-6
DNA: TGTGCCAGCAGCGTACAACAGGGATCTGGGGCCAACGTCCTGACTTTC
CDR3: CASSVQQGSGANVLTF

V: TRBV12-5
size: NA
D: TRBD1
J: TRBJ1-5
DNA: TGTGCTAGTGGTTTGGCCCCCTTGGACAGGGAGGTAGCTCAGCCCCAGCATTTT
CDR3: CASGLAPLDREVAQPQHF

V: TRBV15
size: NA
D: TRBD2
J: TRBJ2-2
DNA: TGTGCCACCAGCAGAGATCTCCCGGGAGGGGGGGAGCTGTTTTTT
CDR3: CATSRDLPGGGELFF

V: TRBV11-2
size: NA
D: TRBD1
J: TRBJ1-2
DNA: TGTGCCAGCAGCTCGCATAAGGGACAGGGTGTCACCTATGGCTACACCTTC
CDR3: CASSSHKGQGVTYGYTF

V: TRBV4-1
size: few
D: TRBD2
J: TRBJ2-5
DNA: TGCGCCAGCAGCCAAGGTCTCTTAGCGGGGGGGCCTGGAGAGACCCAGTACTTC
CDR3: CASSQGLLAGGPGETQYF

V: TRBV30
size: NA
D: NA
J: TRBJ2-3
DNA: TGTGCCTGGAATACTGGATCCACAGATACGCAGTATTTT
CDR3: CAWNTGSTDTQYF

V: TRBV11-2
size: NA
D: NA
J: TRBJ2-2
DNA: TGTGCCAGCAGCTTGACTAGGCCCGGGGAGCTGTTTTTT
CDR3: CASSLTRPGELFF

V: TRBV6-5
size: NA
D: NA
J: TRBJ2-7
DNA: TGTGCCAGCAGCCTCTCGGGAGCAGAGTACGAGCAGTACTTC
CDR3: CASSLSGAEYEQYF

V: TRBV19
size: NA
D: TRBD2
J: TRBJ2-1
DNA: TGTGCCAGTAGTTTTCGACTAGCGGGGGGATACAATGAGCAGTTCTTC
CDR3: CASSFRLAGGYNEQFF

V: TRBV18
size: NA
D: TRBD2
J: TRBJ2-1
DNA: TGTGCCAGCTCCGTCGGGACTAGCGGGAACAATGAGCAGTTCTTC
CDR3: CASSVGTSGNNEQFF

V: TRBV18
size: once
D: NA
J: TRBJ2-7
DNA: TGTGCCAGCTCACCACCGATCTTGGACAAGCAGTACTTC
CDR3: CASSPPILDKQYF

V: TRBV5-1
size: NA
D: TRBD1
J: TRBJ1-1
DNA: TGCGCCAGCAGCGAACAGGGGGCGCGCACTGAAGCTTTCTTT
CDR3: CASSEQGARTEAFF

V: TRBV5-1
size: NA
D: NA
J: TRBJ2-2
DNA: TGCGCCAGCAGCTTGGGACTAAACACCGGGGAGCTGTTTTTT
CDR3: CASSLGLNTGELFF

V: TRBV5-6
size: NA
D: NA
J: TRBJ1-5
DNA: TGTGCCAGCAGCTTACAGGGTCTTAGCAATCAGCCCCAGCATTTT
CDR3: CASSLQGLSNQPQHF

V: TRBV7-3
size: NA
D: TRBD1
J: TRBJ2-5
DNA: TGTGCCAGCAGCTCGGACAGGAGCCAGACCCAGTACTTC
CDR3: CASSSDRSQTQYF

V: TRBV6-1
size: NA
D: NA
J: TRBJ1-5
DNA: TGTGCCAGCAGGGGGTTTCAGGCCCTCAATCAGCCCCAGCATTTT
CDR3: CASRGFQALNQPQHF

V: TRBV19
size: NA
D: TRBD2
J: TRBJ2-5
DNA: TGTGCCAGTAGCGGACTAGCTGTAAGGGGAGAGACCCAGTACTTC
CDR3: CASSGLAVRGETQYF

V: TRBV7-3
size: NA
D: NA
J: TRBJ2-2
DNA: TGTGCCAGCAGCTTAAACCGCCCAGGGACCGGGGAGCTGTTTTTT
CDR3: CASSLNRPGTGELFF

V: TRBV5-4
size: NA
D: NA
J: TRBJ2-3
DNA: TGTGCCAGCAGCTTCCTAGTGACAGATACGCAGTATTTT
CDR3: CASSFLVTDTQYF

V: TRBV5-4
size: NA
D: NA
J: TRBJ2-7
DNA: TGTGCCAGCAGCCAATTGACCGGACAATCCTCCTACGAGCAGTACTTC
CDR3: CASSQLTGQSSYEQYF

V: TRBV7-2
size: once
D: NA
J: TRBJ2-1
DNA: TGTGCCAGCAGGCATTACAGGTCCCAAGAAAACAATGAGCAGTTCTTC
CDR3: CASRHYRSQENNEQFF

V: TRBV6-1
size: NA
D: NA
J: TRBJ2-7
DNA: TGTGCCAGCAGTACAGGGCACGAGCAGTACTTC
CDR3: CASSTGHEQYF

V: TRBV19
size: NA
D: NA
J: TRBJ1-5
DNA: TGTGCCAGTAGTGAAACAGGTTCTCAGCCCCAGCATTTT
CDR3: CASSETGSQPQHF

V: TRBV11-2
size: NA
D: NA
J: TRBJ2-7
DNA: TGTGCCAGCAGCTCGCCGGGACGGCCCTACGAGCAGTACTTC
CDR3: CASSSPGRPYEQYF

V: TRBV7-2
size: NA
D: NA
J: TRBJ1-1
DNA: TGTGCCAGCAGGACGGAGTCGGAAGCTTTCTTT
CDR3: CASRTESEAFF

V: TRBV7-6
size: NA
D: TRBD1
J: TRBJ2-5
DNA: TGTGCCAGCAGCTGGGACAGGAGACAAGAGACCCAGTACTTC
CDR3: CASSWDRRQETQYF

V: TRBV27
size: NA
D: TRBD1
J: TRBJ1-4
DNA: TGTGCCAGCAGTTCCACCGACAGGGGGCTTGGAAAACTGTTTTTT
CDR3: CASSSTDRGLGKLFF

V: TRBV18
size: few
D: NA
J: TRBJ1-2
DNA: TGTGCCAGCTCACCAGAGTGGCAGGGCCTTGGCTACACCTTC
CDR3: CASSPEWQGLGYTF

V: TRBV5-6
size: NA
D: NA
J: TRBJ1-2
DNA: TGTGCCAGCAGCAGTTGGGACCGACCCTTTGGCCACACCTTC
CDR3: CASSSWDRPFGHTF

V: TRBV17
size: NA
D: NA
J: TRBJ1-2
DNA: TGTGCCAGCAGCTTAGGGGGGGACTATGGCTACACCTTC
CDR3: CASSLGGDYGYTF

V: TRBV19
size: NA
D: TRBD1
J: TRBJ1-5
DNA: TGTGCCAGTAAAATCGCGGGACAGGGGGTAAGTCAGCCCCAGCATTTT
CDR3: CASKIAGQGVSQPQHF

V: TRBV6-6
size: NA
D: NA
J: TRBJ1-5
DNA: TGTGCCACCGCGGCAGGGAACGGCAATCAGCCCCAGCATTTT
CDR3: CATAAGNGNQPQHF

V: TRBV7-8
size: NA
D: TRBD2
J: TRBJ2-3
DNA: TGTGCCAGCAGCTATCTAGCGGGAAGAGATACGCAGTATTTT
CDR3: CASSYLAGRDTQYF

V: TRBV5-1
size: NA
D: NA
J: TRBJ2-3
DNA: TGCGCCAGCAGCCTGACGGGGAAACCCACTAGCACAGATACGCAGTATTTT
CDR3: CASSLTGKPTSTDTQYF

V: TRBV5-6
size: once
D: TRBD1
J: TRBJ2-7
DNA: TGTGCCAGCAGCATGGGACAGTCTGGGACCGAGCAGTACTTC
CDR3: CASSMGQSGTEQYF

V: TRBV5-1
size: NA
D: NA
J: TRBJ1-2
DNA: TGCGCCAGCAGCTACCGGGCATCCGGGGATGGCTACACCTTC
CDR3: CASSYRASGDGYTF

V: TRBV5-1
size: NA
D: TRBD1
J: TRBJ1-2
DNA: TGCGCCAGCAGTGTATCGGGACAGGGGTCCGATGGCTACACCTTC
CDR3: CASSVSGQGSDGYTF

V: TRBV10-2
size: once
D: TRBD1
J: TRBJ2-5
DNA: TGCGCCAGCAGAAGGACAGGGGATTTGGAGACCCAGTACTTC
CDR3: CASRRTGDLETQYF

V: TRBV28
size: NA
D: TRBD1
J: TRBJ1-5
DNA: TGTGCCAGCAGTGAAGGGACAGGTTATAAAAAACACCCCCAGCATTTT
CDR3: CASSEGTGYKKHPQHF

V: TRBV9
size: NA
D: NA
J: TRBJ2-3
DNA: TGTGCCAGCAGCGTAGAGCCGGGAGTGGCAGATACGCAGTATTTT
CDR3: CASSVEPGVADTQYF

V: TRBV9
size: NA
D: NA
J: TRBJ2-3
DNA: TGTGCCAGCAGCGTCGGAATCAGGGGATTCACAGATACGCAGTATTTT
CDR3: CASSVGIRGFTDTQYF

V: TRBV19
size: NA
D: TRBD2
J: TRBJ2-1
DNA: TGTGCCAGTAGTCGACAGTCTAGCGGGAGGGGACATGAGCAGTTCTTC
CDR3: CASSRQSSGRGHEQFF

V: TRBV5-1
size: NA
D: NA
J: TRBJ2-7
DNA: TGCGCCAGCAGCGTTAGCGGTTCCTACGAGCAGTACTTC
CDR3: CASSVSGSYEQYF